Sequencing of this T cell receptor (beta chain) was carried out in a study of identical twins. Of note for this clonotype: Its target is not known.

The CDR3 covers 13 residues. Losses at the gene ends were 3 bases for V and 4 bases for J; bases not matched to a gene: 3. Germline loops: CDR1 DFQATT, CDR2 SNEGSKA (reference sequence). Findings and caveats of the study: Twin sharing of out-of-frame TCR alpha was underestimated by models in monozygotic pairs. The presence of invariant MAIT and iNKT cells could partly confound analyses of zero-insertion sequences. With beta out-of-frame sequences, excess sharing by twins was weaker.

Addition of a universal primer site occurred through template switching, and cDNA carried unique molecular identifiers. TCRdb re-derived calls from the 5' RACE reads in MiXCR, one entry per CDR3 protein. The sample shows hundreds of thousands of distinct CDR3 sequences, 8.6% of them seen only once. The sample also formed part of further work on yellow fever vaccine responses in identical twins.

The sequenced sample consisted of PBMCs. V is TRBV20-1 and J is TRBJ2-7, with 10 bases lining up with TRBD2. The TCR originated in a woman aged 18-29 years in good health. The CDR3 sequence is CSASLAGGYEQYF. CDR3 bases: TGCAGTGCTAGTTTAGCGGGAGGTTACGAGCAGTACTTC.